This entry is about one T cell receptor (beta chain). These data are taken from a study of blood T cell repertoires in COVID-19. The CDR3 consists of 11 residues. The V end was cut by 6 bases, the J end by 3 bases, with 3 bases between. Per the germline V gene, CDR1 is SEHNR and CDR2 is FQNEAQ (reference sequence). Cohort allocation depended upon clinical history that participants reported. Measured with immunoSEQ multiplex PCR; TCRdb has only the in-frame clones, and not every one. The sample holds fewer than 250,000 clones, 83% seen once. Sequencing used PBMCs or T cells enriched from blood (not recorded which). This sequence was found in a woman aged 45-60 years who had been exposed to COVID-19. The chain recombines TRBV7-9 with TRBJ1-5; D remains ambiguous. In DNA form, the CDR3 reads TGTGCCAGCAGTATCAATCAGCCCCAGCATTTT. The encoded protein is CASSINQPQHF.